Listed below are T cell receptor beta chains from one sample, sequenced in a study of regulatory T cells in long-lasting Graves disease. TCRdb re-analysed the multiplex PCR reads in MiXCR, keeping a single row per CDR3 protein. The sample has about 470,000 distinct CDR3 sequences; more than 13% are singletons. This sample also belongs to another study, concerning T cells in Graves' hyperthyroidism and ophthalmopathy.

This material consisted of peripheral blood mononuclear cells (PBMCs), taken at new diagnosis, from a patient treated with antithyroid drugs. The receptors were gathered from a woman in her twenties or thirties with Graves disease. Both conserved end residues are part of each CDR3. A D gene is named only where the DNA matches it firmly. Clone size is stated in some rows and not others, as once, few, many or a class when expanded.

clone size	V gene	J gene	D gene	CDR3 protein	CDR3 DNA
many	TRBV12-3/TRBV12-4	TRBJ2-1	.	CASKTREADEQFF	TGTGCCAGCAAGACTAGGGAGGCGGATGAGCAGTTCTTC
many	TRBV11-2	TRBJ2-3	.	CASSLEVSVWSTDTQYF	TGTGCCAGCAGCTTAGAAGTGTCAGTTTGGAGCACAGATACGCAGTATTTT
.	TRBV28	TRBJ1-5	.	CASRTGLSNQPQHF	TGTGCCAGCAGAACAGGGCTGAGCAATCAGCCCCAGCATTTT
.	TRBV12-3/TRBV12-4	TRBJ2-7	TRBD2	CASSMGLAGERSYEQYF	TGTGCCAGCAGCATGGGACTAGCGGGAGAGAGGTCCTACGAGCAGTACTTC
few	TRBV7-3	TRBJ2-2	.	CASSPSGGASGELFF	TGTGCCAGCAGCCCCTCAGGAGGGGCATCCGGGGAGCTGTTTTTT
many	TRBV12-3/TRBV12-4	TRBJ1-1	.	CASSPNQVNTEAFF	TGTGCCAGCAGCCCGAACCAGGTGAACACTGAAGCTTTCTTT
.	TRBV5-8	TRBJ2-3	TRBD1	CASSQDRARDTQYF	TGTGCCAGCAGCCAAGACAGGGCCAGGGATACGCAGTATTTT
.	TRBV6-9	TRBJ1-6	.	CASSYRFSEVPSPLHF	TGTGCCAGCAGTTACCGGTTCTCGGAGGTTCCTTCACCCCTCCACTTT
few	TRBV7-3	TRBJ1-1	TRBD1	CASSSTDRGNTEAFF	TGTGCCAGCAGCTCAACGGACAGGGGAAACACTGAAGCTTTCTTT
many	TRBV3-1	TRBJ2-7	TRBD2	CASSQAPGLAYEQYF	TGTGCCAGCAGCCAAGCCCCGGGACTAGCCTACGAGCAGTACTTC
many	TRBV30	TRBJ2-5	.	CAWNSYPQETQYF	TGTGCCTGGAATAGTTATCCCCAAGAGACCCAGTACTTC
.	TRBV7-6	TRBJ1-6	TRBD1	CASSLDDRGNSPLHF	TGTGCCAGCAGCTTAGATGACAGGGGTAATTCACCCCTCCACTTT
.	TRBV24-1	TRBJ2-3	.	CATSDSPGARPNTDTQYF	TGTGCCACCAGTGATTCACCCGGGGCGAGGCCGAACACAGATACGCAGTATTTT
few	TRBV28	TRBJ2-1	.	CASSPTTTLYNEQFF	TGTGCCAGCAGTCCGACCACAACCCTTTACAATGAGCAGTTCTTC
many	TRBV6-5	TRBJ2-2	.	CASSYSGGGTGELFF	TGTGCCAGCAGTTACTCAGGGGGTGGCACCGGGGAGCTGTTTTTT
many	TRBV11-2	TRBJ2-1	.	CASSLAATPGDEQFF	TGTGCCAGCAGCTTAGCAGCTACGCCAGGTGATGAGCAGTTCTTC
.	TRBV7-3	TRBJ2-7	.	CASSLRGLPTYEQYF	TGTGCCAGCAGCTTAAGGGGACTTCCTACCTACGAGCAGTACTTC
many	TRBV7-2	TRBJ2-3	.	CASRTGLSADTQYF	TGTGCCAGCAGGACGGGACTGTCGGCAGATACGCAGTATTTT
few	TRBV2	TRBJ1-1	TRBD1	CASSGQGAVTEAFF	TGTGCCAGCAGTGGACAGGGGGCAGTCACTGAAGCTTTCTTT
many	TRBV27	TRBJ2-2	.	CASSSKVQADTGELFF	TGTGCCAGCAGTTCAAAAGTACAAGCAGACACCGGGGAGCTGTTTTTT
many	TRBV20-1	TRBJ2-7	TRBD2	CSASASGTPGLGEQYF	TGCAGTGCTTCGGCTAGCGGGACCCCAGGGTTGGGGGAGCAGTACTTC
many	TRBV20-1	TRBJ2-1	TRBD2	CSATGTSGRSSYNEQFF	TGCAGTGCTACCGGGACTAGCGGAAGGAGCTCCTACAATGAGCAGTTCTTC
few	TRBV7-2	TRBJ1-1	TRBD1	CASSSRGRGLANTEAFF	TGTGCCAGCAGCTCAAGGGGCAGGGGGTTGGCGAACACTGAAGCTTTCTTT
many	TRBV20-1	TRBJ2-2	.	CSSTFAGELFF	TGCAGTTCAACTTTCGCCGGGGAGCTGTTTTTT
few	TRBV20-1	TRBJ1-2	.	CSAPATYYGYTF	TGCAGTGCGCCGGCCACGTACTATGGCTACACCTTC
.	TRBV6-4	TRBJ2-3	TRBD2	CASSAGLVGTDTQYF	TGTGCCAGCAGTGCGGGACTAGTCGGCACAGATACGCAGTATTTT
.	TRBV29-1	TRBJ2-5	TRBD2	CSVGGETRYF	TGCAGCGTGGGGGGGGAGACCCGGTACTTC
many	TRBV7-8	TRBJ2-1	TRBD1	CASSGRDRVDEQFF	TGTGCCAGCAGCGGACGGGACAGGGTTGATGAGCAGTTCTTC
many	TRBV27	TRBJ1-2	TRBD1	CASSTIGTGFGYTF	TGTGCCAGCAGTACGATCGGGACAGGGTTTGGCTACACCTTC
many	TRBV6-1	TRBJ2-5	TRBD1	CATTAKGARETQYF	TGTGCCACTACAGCGAAGGGGGCTCGGGAGACCCAGTACTTC
.	TRBV27	TRBJ1-6	.	CASSLEGFMNSPLHF	TGTGCCAGCAGTTTAGAGGGTTTTATGAATTCACCCCTCCACTTT
.	TRBV5-1	TRBJ1-2	.	CASSLGLGSGYGYTF	TGCGCCAGCAGCTTGGGTCTGGGGTCCGGCTATGGCTACACCTTC
many	TRBV30	TRBJ1-3	.	CACGAGAGNTIYF	TGTGCCTGCGGAGCGGGGGCTGGAAACACCATATATTTT
.	TRBV7-4	TRBJ2-7	.	CASSLALCLVLGEQYF	TGTGCCAGCAGCTTAGCGCTTTGCCTAGTACTAGGCGAGCAGTACTTC
many	TRBV20-1	TRBJ1-1	.	CSARDGGRPSNTEAFF	TGCAGTGCTAGAGATGGAGGACGACCGAGCAACACTGAAGCTTTCTTT
many	TRBV2	TRBJ2-6	.	CASSVVLSGANVLTF	TGTGCCAGCAGTGTTGTTTTGTCTGGGGCCAACGTCCTGACTTTC
many	TRBV20-1	TRBJ2-7	TRBD2	CSAITSGRIYEQYF	TGCAGTGCTATAACTAGCGGAAGAATTTACGAGCAGTACTTC
.	TRBV28	TRBJ1-4	.	CASSSGGKPFF	TGTGCCAGCAGTTCAGGTGGAAAACCGTTTTTT
.	TRBV24-1	TRBJ2-3	TRBD2	CATSDPTGTSGRDTQYF	TGTGCCACCAGTGATCCAACTGGGACTAGCGGGAGAGATACGCAGTATTTT
many	TRBV28	TRBJ2-1	.	CASSFRAVPGTNEQFF	TGTGCCAGCAGTTTCCGGGCGGTTCCAGGGACCAATGAGCAGTTCTTC
many	TRBV6-1	TRBJ2-1	TRBD2	CASTRRGVLWDEQFF	TGTGCCAGCACCAGACGGGGGGTCTTATGGGATGAGCAGTTCTTC
many	TRBV12-3/TRBV12-4	TRBJ2-5	.	CASRTQETQYF	TGTGCCAGCAGGACACAAGAGACCCAGTACTTC
many	TRBV20-1	TRBJ2-3	.	CSAPLNADTQYF	TGCAGTGCCCCCTTAAACGCAGATACGCAGTATTTT
many	TRBV12-3/TRBV12-4	TRBJ1-5	.	CASSLGGQDQPQHF	TGTGCCAGCAGCCTAGGGGGGCAGGATCAGCCCCAGCATTTT
few	TRBV7-9	TRBJ1-4	.	CASSPPRGEGEEKLFF	TGTGCCAGCAGCCCTCCCCGTGGGGAAGGAGAAGAAAAACTGTTTTTT
.	TRBV7-2	TRBJ1-6	TRBD1	CASSLTGGQGSPLHF	TGTGCCAGCAGTCTAACAGGGGGCCAGGGTTCACCCCTCCACTTT
many	TRBV14	TRBJ2-5	.	CASSQELAETQYF	TGTGCCAGCAGCCAAGAACTGGCGGAGACCCAGTACTTC
many	TRBV27	TRBJ1-6	.	CASTKTGPNSPLHF	TGTGCCAGCACAAAAACAGGGCCGAATTCACCCCTCCACTTT
many	TRBV20-1	TRBJ1-2	TRBD1	CSASPGQGHYGYTF	TGCAGTGCTTCCCCGGGACAGGGACACTATGGCTACACCTTC
many	TRBV11-2	TRBJ2-1	.	CASSFWGPPYNEQFF	TGTGCCAGCAGCTTCTGGGGCCCCCCCTACAATGAGCAGTTCTTC
.	TRBV28	TRBJ2-7	TRBD2	CASSYTTSGITYEQYF	TGTGCCAGCAGTTACACCACTAGCGGAATTACCTACGAGCAGTACTTC
.	TRBV4-2	TRBJ2-7	TRBD2	CASSQEYPGLAALNEQYF	TGTGCCAGCAGCCAAGAGTATCCAGGACTAGCGGCATTAAACGAGCAGTACTTC
many	TRBV6-2/TRBV6-3	TRBJ2-6	.	CASSPRGISGANVLTF	TGTGCCAGCAGCCCACGGGGGATCTCTGGGGCCAACGTCCTGACTTTC
few	TRBV10-3	TRBJ2-7	.	CATSLASGSYEQYF	TGTGCCACCAGCTTAGCGAGTGGCTCCTACGAGCAGTACTTC
many	TRBV4-1	TRBJ2-7	.	CASSQSAGSSYEQYF	TGCGCCAGCAGCCAGTCGGCGGGTAGCTCCTACGAGCAGTACTTC
few	TRBV29-1	TRBJ1-2	.	CSVVLRGSHYGYTF	TGCAGCGTTGTACTAAGGGGGTCCCACTATGGCTACACCTTC
many	TRBV28	TRBJ2-2	TRBD1	CASSPTGTGGTGELFF	TGTGCCAGCAGTCCCACCGGGACAGGGGGCACCGGGGAGCTGTTTTTT
.	TRBV9	TRBJ2-6	TRBD1	CASSARGWRDRVISEISGANVLTF	TGTGCCAGCAGCGCCCGGGGATGGCGCGACAGGGTTATTAGCGAGATATCTGGGGCCAACGTCCTGACTTTC